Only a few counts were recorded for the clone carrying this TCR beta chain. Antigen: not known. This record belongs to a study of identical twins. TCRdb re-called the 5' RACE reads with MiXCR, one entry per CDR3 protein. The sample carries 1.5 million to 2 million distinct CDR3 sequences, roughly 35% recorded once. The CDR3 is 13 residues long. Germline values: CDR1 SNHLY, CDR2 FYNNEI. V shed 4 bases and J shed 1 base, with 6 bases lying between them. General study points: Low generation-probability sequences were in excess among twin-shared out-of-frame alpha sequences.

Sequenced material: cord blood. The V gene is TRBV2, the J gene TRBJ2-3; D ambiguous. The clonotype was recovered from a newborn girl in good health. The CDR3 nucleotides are TGTGCCAGCAGTGTAATCGGCACAGATACGCAGTATTTT. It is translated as CASSVIGTDTQYF.